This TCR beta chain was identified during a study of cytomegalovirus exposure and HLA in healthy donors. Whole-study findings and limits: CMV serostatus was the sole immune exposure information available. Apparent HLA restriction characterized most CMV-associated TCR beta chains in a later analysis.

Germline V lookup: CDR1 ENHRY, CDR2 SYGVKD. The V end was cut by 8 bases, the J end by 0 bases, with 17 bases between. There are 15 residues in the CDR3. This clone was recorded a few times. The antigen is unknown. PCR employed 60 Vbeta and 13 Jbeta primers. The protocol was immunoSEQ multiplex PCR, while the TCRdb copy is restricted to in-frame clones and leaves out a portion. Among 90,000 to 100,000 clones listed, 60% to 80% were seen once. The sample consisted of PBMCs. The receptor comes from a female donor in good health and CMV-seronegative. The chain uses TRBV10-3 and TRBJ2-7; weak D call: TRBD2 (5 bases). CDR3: CAIGVSGVSSYEQYF. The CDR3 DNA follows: TGTGCCATCGGTGTAAGCGGAGTAAGCTCCTACGAGCAGTACTTC.